Given below is one T cell receptor (beta chain) in context. These data originate in a study of blood T cell repertoires in COVID-19. Study at large: COVID-19 samples, acute and convalescent, were from the United States, Italy and Spain. Sources were T cells, B-cell-depleted T cells, or PBMCs; the material itself was cDNA or gDNA.

In the authors' methods: Quantification of nucleated cells was approximated via reference gene primer amplification. Produced via immunoSEQ multiplex PCR; TCRdb's table is partial and in-frame only. V and J calls plus clone size are reproduced from that table; the DNA served to infer D and trimming. Altogether about 280,000 clones are present, about nine tenths being singletons, with the ten largest covering around 2.1%. Germline CDR1 reads LNHDA; CDR2 reads SQIVND (reference sequence). V gave up 6 bases and J gave up 4 bases, with 13 bases separating them. The CDR3 consists of 14 residues. The clonotype originates from a middle-aged man with acute or convalescent COVID-19. Sequencing was done on a sample of peripheral blood. The chain recombines TRBV19 with TRBJ2-1; perhaps TRBD2 as D (6 bases). The CDR3 DNA follows: TGTGCCAGTAGCCAAGAGGGGACTTACAATGAGCAGTTCTTC. The encoded protein is CASSQEGTYNEQFF.